The 9 T cell receptor beta chains given below trace back to one sample, sequenced in a study of blood T cell repertoires in COVID-19. Using immunoSEQ multiplex PCR, the repertoire was profiled, and TCRdb retains in-frame clones only, with some absent. Of fewer than 350,000 clones listed, around 85% are singletons. The sample taken for sequencing was PBMCs or T cells enriched from blood (not recorded which). The receptors come from a woman aged 50 to 60 who had recovered from COVID-19.

This chain connects TRBV9 to TRBJ1-2; D call uncertain. Germline V gives CDR1 SGDLS, CDR2 YYNGEE. V was trimmed by 0 bases and J by 0 bases, leaving 6 bases between them. CDR3 length: 14 residues. The CDR3 loop reads CASSVASANYGYTF. CDR3 coding DNA: TGTGCCAGCAGCGTAGCCAGTGCTAACTATGGCTACACCTTC.

V gene TRBV19 combines with J gene TRBJ1-1; unclear D gene. Between the trimmed V and J ends, which lost 1 base and 0 bases, there was a span of 6 bases. The germline V gene has CDR1 LNHDA and CDR2 SQIVND (reference sequence). CDR3 length: 14 residues. Here the CDR3 reads CASSIGYMNTEAFF. The CDR3 DNA sequence: TGTGCCAGTAGTATAGGGTACATGAACACTGAAGCTTTCTTT.

This clone appeared a few times. The rearrangement links TRBV14 to TRBJ1-2, with D hard to call. Per germline, CDR1 SGHDN and CDR2 FVKESK. Trimming took 3 bases from V and 7 from J, leaving 6 bases between them. The CDR3 totals 11 residues. Here the CDR3 reads CASSHGFGYTF. CDR3 nucleotide sequence: TGTGCCAGCAGCCACGGGTTTGGCTACACCTTC.

This chain joins TRBV5-6 and TRBJ1-2, with TRBD1 identical over 8 bases. Trimming removed 4 bases from V and 7 bases from J; junction bases left unmatched: 3. CDR3 length: 12 amino acids. Germline CDR1 and CDR2: SGHDT and YYEEEE. The CDR3 sequence: CASSRTGTGYTF. The CDR3 region has the DNA TGTGCCAGCAGCAGGACAGGGACTGGCTACACCTTC.

In regard to this clone: Other DNA sequences within the sample encode an identical CDR3. The chain uses TRBV30 and TRBJ1-4; 10 bases map to TRBD1. The CDR3 has 14 residues. CDR1 is GTSNPN and CDR2 is SVGIG in the germline V gene (reference sequence). V gave up 0 bases and J gave up 6 bases; unmatched junction bases: 1. For the CDR3, the DNA is TGTGCCTGGAGTGTGGGGACAGGGGATGAAAAACTGTTTTTT. It yields the protein CAWSVGTGDEKLFF. The entire variable domain, with the rest obtained from reference TRBV30 and TRBJ1-4, is as follows: SQTIHQWPATLVQPVGSPLSLECTVEGTSNPNLYWYRQAAGRGLQLLFYSVGIGQISSEVPQNLSASRPQDRQFILSSKKLLLSDSGFYLCAWSVGTGDEKLFFGSGTQLSVL.

The chain combines TRBV7-2 with TRBJ2-1; 8 nucleotides agree with TRBD2. CDR1 and CDR2 from the germline V gene are SGHTA and FQGNSA. The CDR3 runs to 14 residues. The V and J ends lost 4 bases and 8 bases, in that order; junction bases with no gene match: 7. CDR3 in amino acids: CASSYSSGAYEQFF. The CDR3 DNA sequence: TGTGCCAGCAGCTACAGTAGCGGGGCGTATGAGCAGTTCTTC.

The CDR3 loop reads CASSLGLGETQYF. CDR3 nucleotide sequence: TGTGCCAGCTCATTGGGACTAGGAGAGACCCAGTACTTC. V and J are TRBV18 and TRBJ2-5; TRBD2 matches at 8 bases. The CDR3 totals 13 residues. Trimming at V came to 5 bases and at J to 4 bases, leaving 3 bases not matched to a gene. Germline CDR1 and CDR2: KGHSH and LQKENI.

V gene TRBV5-1 combines with J gene TRBJ2-5; no clear D gene. The CDR3 contains 12 residues. Germline-derived CDR1 and CDR2 are SGHRS and YFSETQ. The V gene lost 5 bases and the J gene lost 0 bases, with 5 bases spanning the gap. CDR3 region: CASSLNQETQYF. The CDR3 bases are TGCGCCAGCAGTTTAAACCAAGAGACCCAGTACTTC.

The V gene is TRBV7-8, the J gene TRBJ1-1; D ambiguous. The V gene lost 1 base and the J gene lost 0 bases, with 6 bases spanning the gap. Per the germline V gene, CDR1 is SGHVS and CDR2 is FQNEAQ. The CDR3 consists of 14 residues. CDR3 in amino acids: CASSLEILNTEAFF. CDR3 DNA sequence: TGTGCCAGCAGCTTAGAAATATTGAACACTGAAGCTTTCTTT.